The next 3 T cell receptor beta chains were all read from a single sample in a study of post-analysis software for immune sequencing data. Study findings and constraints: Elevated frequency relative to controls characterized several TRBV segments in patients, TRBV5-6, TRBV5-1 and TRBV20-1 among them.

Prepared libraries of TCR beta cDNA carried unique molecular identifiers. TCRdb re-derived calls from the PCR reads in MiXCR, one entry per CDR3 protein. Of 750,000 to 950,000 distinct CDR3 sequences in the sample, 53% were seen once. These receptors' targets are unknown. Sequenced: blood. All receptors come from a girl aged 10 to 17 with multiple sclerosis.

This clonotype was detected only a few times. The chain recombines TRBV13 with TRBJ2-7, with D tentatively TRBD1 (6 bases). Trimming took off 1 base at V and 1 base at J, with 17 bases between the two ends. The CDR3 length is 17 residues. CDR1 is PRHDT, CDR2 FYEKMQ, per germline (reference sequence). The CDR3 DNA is TGTGCCAGCAGCTTAGAGGGGGACGGACCTGGGTCCTACGAGCAGTACTTC. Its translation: CASSLEGDGPGSYEQYF.

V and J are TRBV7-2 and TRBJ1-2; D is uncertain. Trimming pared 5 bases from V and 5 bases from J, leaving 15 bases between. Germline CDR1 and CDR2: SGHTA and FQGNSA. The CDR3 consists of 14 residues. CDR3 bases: TGTGCCAGCAGCCCCCGAGGCACTGAATATGGCTACACCTTC. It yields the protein CASSPRGTEYGYTF.

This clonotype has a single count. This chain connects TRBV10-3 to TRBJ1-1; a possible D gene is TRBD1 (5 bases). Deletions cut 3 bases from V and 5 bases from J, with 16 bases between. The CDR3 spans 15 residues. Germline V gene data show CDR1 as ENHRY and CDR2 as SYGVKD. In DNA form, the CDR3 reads TGTGCCATCAGTGAACGCGCCGGGGGAGTAACTGAAGCTTTCTTT. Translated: CAISERAGGVTEAFF.